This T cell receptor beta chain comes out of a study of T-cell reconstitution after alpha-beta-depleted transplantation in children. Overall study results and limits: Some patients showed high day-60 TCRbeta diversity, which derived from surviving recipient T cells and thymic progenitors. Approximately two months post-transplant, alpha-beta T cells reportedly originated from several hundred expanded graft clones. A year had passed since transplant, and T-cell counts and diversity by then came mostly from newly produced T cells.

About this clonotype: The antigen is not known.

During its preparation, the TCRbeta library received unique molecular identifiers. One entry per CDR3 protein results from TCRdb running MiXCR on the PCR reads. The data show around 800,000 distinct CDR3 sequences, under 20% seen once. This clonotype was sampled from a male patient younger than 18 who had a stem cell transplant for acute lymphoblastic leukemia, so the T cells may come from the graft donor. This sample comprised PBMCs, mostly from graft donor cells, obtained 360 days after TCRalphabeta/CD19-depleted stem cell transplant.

This CDR3 is CASSTRHGATDEQYF. The CDR3 DNA is TGTGCCAGCAGTACACGACACGGGGCAACGGACGAGCAGTACTTC. This rearrangement joins TRBV12-3 or TRBV12-4 to TRBJ2-7; D possibly uses TRBD1 or TRBD2 (5 bases each). There are 15 residues in the CDR3. V lost 5 bases, J lost 5 bases, and 19 bases lay in between.